This T cell receptor beta chain was sequenced during a study of PD-1 blockade in classical Hodgkin lymphoma. No patient escaped relapse after autologous stem cell transplantation, and brentuximab vedotin exposure varied. Patients' outcomes at their best amounted to complete response, partial response or progressive disease. Study results and limitations: The drivers behind the repertoire differences, possibly disease activity or prior therapy, remain undefined. Whereas CD4+ TCR diversity had risen significantly by C4D1, CD8+ TCR diversity had not. Complete responders possessed baseline diversity comparable to newly diagnosed patients.

About this clone itself: What it binds is unknown.

Sequenced by immunoSEQ multiplex PCR; TCRdb stores in-frame clones only, minus some. The top ten clones hold 8% of a sample with approximately 73,000 clones, around 93% of them seen once. Specimen: peripheral blood mononuclear cells (PBMCs), collected at baseline. This sequence was found in a human donor with classical Hodgkin lymphoma.

CDR3 nucleotides: TGTGCCAGCAGCACAGACGGGGACGAGCAGTACTTC. Its protein is CASSTDGDEQYF. The chain links TRBV5-4 to TRBJ2-7; a possible D gene is TRBD2 (5 bases). The CDR3 sequence is 12 residues long. CDR1 is SGHNT, CDR2 YYREEE, per germline (reference sequence). V lost 4 bases, J lost 5 bases, and 10 bases lay in between.